This T cell receptor beta chain was sequenced in a study of CD8 T cells in Susac syndrome. Random hexamers were used to reverse transcribe roughly 0.45 to 1 ug of RNA. One entry per CDR3 protein results from TCRdb running MiXCR on the immunoSEQ multiplex PCR reads. The data show 120,000 or so distinct CDR3 sequences, approximately 94% seen once. The V end was cut by 2 bases, the J end by 2 bases, with 2 bases between. The CDR3 spans 12 residues. Looked up from germline, CDR1 is LNHDA and CDR2 is SQIVND (reference sequence). V gene TRBV19 combines with J gene TRBJ2-3, with no clear D. This sequence was found in a human donor with multiple sclerosis. The sequencing sample was made of CD4+ T cells from PBMCs. The DNA for the CDR3 is TGTGCCAGTAGTATACACACAGATACGCAGTATTTT. Its protein product is CASSIHTDTQYF.